The sequence of this T cell receptor beta chain was determined in a study of T-cell memory formation after mild COVID-19 (dated by TCRdb to about 2021). About the study as a whole: TCR sequence clusters from the two donors were found to be largely donor specific. Longitudinal TCRalpha and TCRbeta repertoire sequencing tracked T-cell clones expanding and contracting after mild COVID-19 in a couple of donors. The cohort comprised two young, previously healthy adult volunteers, one female and one male.

CDR1 and CDR2, looked up from the germline V gene (reference sequence), are LNHDA and SQIVND. Including cysteine and phenylalanine, the CDR3 has 15 amino acids. Only the CDR3 part of the read is kept: 45 bases, read in frame from the first base. Germline trimming amounts to 3 bases on V and 7 bases on J, with 6 as the count of junction bases outside the gene matches. The sequencer listed for this sample is Illumina NovaSeq 6000. TCRalpha and TCRbeta cDNA libraries were built by 5'RACE with constant-segment primers, adding sample barcodes and unique molecular identifiers. Trizol reagent was used to extract RNA from every sample. Library amplification was performed in two PCR steps, and a second sample barcode and Illumina TruSeq adapters were introduced in the second step. The libraries were sequenced on an Illumina NovaSeq using 2 x 150 bp paired-end reads. Per the authors' processing: With migec v1.2.7, reads were demultiplexed and then collapsed into UMI-guided consensus sequences. With mixcr v2.1.11, UMI consensuses were aligned to TRA and TRB V and J templates and assembled into clonotypes. Clonotypes were classified as expanded or contracted when called significant by both edgeR and NoisET, with noise models trained on biological replicates. edgeR calls used a false discovery rate-adjusted p below 0.01 and a log2 fold-change threshold of 1. As an exploratory analysis of dynamics, max-normalized trajectories of the 1000 most abundant clonotypes were examined by PCA with hierarchical clustering. Separately sequenced CD4+ and CD8+ repertoires were used to assign a CD4 or CD8 phenotype to each responding clone. TCRdb trimmed public reads at Q25 via fastp, called clones via MiXCR and kept in-frame beta chains. Identical CDR3 protein sequences are pooled into one entry, listed with their most common genes and DNA. None of the V and J calls come from the authors' own analysis; TCRdb made them. This sample holds roughly 350,000 distinct CDR3 sequences; approximately 27% were observed only once. Jointly, the top ten make up approximately 13% of the sample.

This clonotype was picked up a small number of times. The antigen it recognizes is unknown. No clone much larger than this one lies a single base away; base qualities are absent. Overall results and qualifications from the work: Only a couple of mild cases were covered in the study, and larger cohorts including severe cases with pre-infection samples were considered necessary. Some responding clones were detected in pre-infection memory, which suggested that pre-existing cross-reactive memory T cells had joined the SARS-CoV-2 response. The second-wave clones that peaked on day 37 were not confirmed to be SARS-CoV-2 specific. Contracting CD4+ clones were found mainly in CM and EM memory subsets, while CD8+ clones were enriched in EMRA. Clones contracting from day 15 to 85 had balanced CD4/CD8 phenotypes, while a second wave expanding from day 15 to 37 was biased towards CD4+.

Ficoll-Paque density gradient centrifugation was the method used to isolate PBMCs. The sample consisted of PBMCs or a T cell subset sorted from them (not recorded which). The sequence was obtained from an adult woman who had mild COVID-19 (a few samples of this study predate the infection). The sample titles of this study are shuffled in the database, so cell type and time point are left out; the donor was told from shared clones. The chain is made from TRBV19 and TRBJ2-1; TRBD2 lines up with 10 middle nucleotides. For the CDR3, the sequence is CASSIFSGRANEQFF. The DNA is as follows: TGTGCCAGTAGTATCTTCAGCGGGAGGGCGAATGAGCAGTTCTTC. This CDR3, with the reference TRBV19 and TRBJ2-1 proteins standing in past its ends, gives the full variable domain DGGITQSPKYLFRKEGQNVTLSCEQNLNHDAMYWYRQDPGQGLRLIYYSQIVNDFQKGDIAEGYSVSREKKESFPLTVTSAQKNPTAFYLCASSIFSGRANEQFFGPGTRLTVL.